The 31 T cell receptor beta chains in this list originate from one sample, sequenced in a study of blood T cell repertoires in COVID-19 (dated by TCRdb to 2020 to 2022). Preparation of the library involved the immunoSEQ multiplex PCR assay. TCRdb took this table from immuneACCESS and kept in-frame rearrangements with V and J called. Such tables lack part of the clones; where checked against another copy, unresolved V genes explain under half of the gap, and the rest is unexplained. This sample lists some 70,000 clones; around 89% were detected once. The ten largest clones represent less than 0.65% of the sample. The specimen was peripheral blood. The receptors originated from a man aged 60 to 69 with acute or convalescent COVID-19.

This sequence joins TRBV30 and TRBJ1-1, with D tentatively TRBD1 (6 bases). Trimming left V 4 bases short and J 0 bases short, with 12 bases between. The germline V gene encodes CDR1 GTSNPN and CDR2 SVGIG (reference sequence). This CDR3 comprises 14 residues. The chain's CDR3 is CAWKQGILNTEAFF. As DNA, the CDR3 is TGTGCCTGGAAACAGGGCATCTTGAACACTGAAGCTTTCTTT.

The count of this clone is one. The chain combines TRBV6-5 with TRBJ1-3; D uncertain. Germline CDR1 MNHEY, CDR2 SVGAGI. Trimming left V 8 bases short and J 2 bases short, with 4 bases between. This CDR3 has 11 amino acids. The CDR3 nucleotides read TGTGCCAGCTTCGCTGGAAACACCATATATTTT. The encoded protein is CASFAGNTIYF.

The chain recombines TRBV5-4 with TRBJ2-3, with a weak D call TRBD2 (5 bases). The CDR3 consists of 15 residues. V lost 5 bases to trimming and J lost 4 bases, with 17 bases between them. The germline V gene encodes CDR1 SGHNT and CDR2 YYREEE (reference sequence). The CDR3 nucleotides read TGTGCCAGCAGTTCGGGGAGTTTGGCGGCAGATACGCAGTATTTT. Protein: CASSSGSLAADTQYF.

The chain recombines TRBV12-3 or TRBV12-4 with TRBJ1-5; no reliable D call. The CDR3 consists of 12 residues. V gave up 1 base and J gave up 7 bases, with 5 bases separating them. CDR3: CASSLVRQPQHF. CDR3 DNA: TGTGCCAGCAGTTTAGTCAGACAGCCCCAGCATTTT.

The chain couples TRBV5-6 to TRBJ1-1; D possibly corresponds to TRBD1 (5 bases). The germline V gene has CDR1 SGHDT and CDR2 YYEEEE. The V and J ends lost 1 base and 4 bases respectively, with 8 bases between them. The CDR3 runs 13 residues. The CDR3: CASSLFTGTEAFF. CDR3 sequence (DNA): TGTGCCAGCAGCTTGTTTACAGGCACTGAAGCTTTCTTT.

This rearrangement joins TRBV12-5 to TRBJ2-7; D is possibly TRBD1 (5 bases). V shed 1 base and J shed 6 bases, with 13 bases lying between them. CDR1 is LGHNT, CDR2 FRNRAP, per germline. The length of the CDR3 is 14 residues. This chain's CDR3 is CASGLETVISEQYF. In DNA form, the CDR3 reads TGTGCTAGTGGTTTGGAGACAGTAATTAGCGAGCAGTACTTC.

The count of this clone is one. V is TRBV3-1 (or the pseudogene TRBV3-2) and J is TRBJ1-2, with D perhaps matching TRBD1 (6 bases). Germline V gene sequence: CDR1 LGHDT, CDR2 YNNKEL (reference sequence). V lost 3 bases and J 0 bases, leaving 20 bases between the germline ends. This CDR3 contains 18 residues. The CDR3 region has the DNA TGTGCCAGCAGCCATGAACCAGGGGCTGAGATCTCTAACTATGGCTACACCTTC. Protein product: CASSHEPGAEISNYGYTF.

This chain joins TRBV7-9 and TRBJ2-4; TRBD2 agrees at 9 bases. This CDR3 is 16 amino acids long. CDR1 is SEHNR and CDR2 is FQNEAQ in the germline V gene (reference sequence). V shed 2 bases and J 10 bases; nucleotides not matched to a gene: 12. DNA for the CDR3: TGTGCCAGCAGCTTAATAAATAGCGGGAGAGGCGGGATTCAGTACTTC. It translates to CASSLINSGRGGIQYF.

This chain's CDR3 is CASSLDFRGQSPLHF. The CDR3 DNA follows: TGTGCCAGCAGCTTAGATTTCAGGGGGCAATCACCCCTCCACTTT. This chain links TRBV7-2 with TRBJ1-6; 8 bases agree with TRBD1. Germline trimming cut 1 base from V and 10 bases from J; bases unmatched to any gene: 6. Germline CDR1 is SGHTA and CDR2 is FQGNSA. The CDR3 runs 15 residues.

The genes are TRBV9 and TRBJ2-5; D not resolved. Deletions cut 2 bases from V and 5 bases from J, with 10 bases between. CDR1 is SGDLS, CDR2 YYNGEE, per germline. The CDR3 totals 13 residues. The CDR3 nucleotides are TGTGCCAGCAGCGTCGATGAGGCTGAGACCCAGTACTTC. Its protein is CASSVDEAETQYF.

CDR3 residues: CASSLALAGGGSYNEQFF. The CDR3 nucleotides are TGCGCCAGCAGCTTGGCACTAGCGGGAGGAGGTTCCTACAATGAGCAGTTCTTC. The chain couples TRBV5-1 to TRBJ2-1, with 12 nucleotides matching TRBD2. Trimming at V came to 0 bases and at J to 1 base, leaving 5 bases not matched to a gene. This CDR3 has 18 residues. Germline V CDR1 and CDR2: SGHRS, YFSETQ. The full variable domain, its missing parts supplied by reference TRBV5-1 and TRBJ2-1, is KAGVTQTPRYLIKTRGQQVTLSCSPISGHRSVSWYQQTPGQGLQFLFEYFSETQRNKGNFPGRFSGRQFSNSRSEMNVSTLELGDSALYLCASSLALAGGGSYNEQFFGPGTRLTVL.

The chain uses TRBV9 and TRBJ2-7; D is possibly TRBD1 (6 bases). Germline V gene sequence: CDR1 SGDLS, CDR2 YYNGEE. The CDR3 is made up of 17 amino acids. Deletions cut 4 bases from V and 3 bases from J, with 23 bases between. Written as DNA, the CDR3 is TGTGCCAGCAGCCCCGGCCTCCTTGCCGGGGACATCTACGAGCAGTACTTC. As protein: CASSPGLLAGDIYEQYF.

This clone has only one observation. J is TRBJ2-7 and V is TRBV27; 12 nucleotides agree with TRBD2. J was trimmed by 4 bases and V by 0 bases; bases with no gene match: 4. Germline-derived CDR1 and CDR2 are MNHEY and SMNVEV (reference sequence). The CDR3 extends over 16 amino acids. CDR3 DNA: TGTGCCAGCAGTTTATCAAGGCTAGCGGGAGGGTACGAGCAGTACTTC. Its translation: CASSLSRLAGGYEQYF.

The chain carries TRBV5-4 and TRBJ2-1; 8 bases agree with TRBD1. CDR1 and CDR2 from the germline V gene are SGHNT and YYREEE (reference sequence). Germline trimming cut 1 base from V and 8 bases from J; bases unmatched to any gene: 8. The CDR3 totals 15 residues. The CDR3 here is CASSLNAGGGDEQFF. The CDR3 nucleotides are TGTGCCAGCAGCTTGAACGCAGGGGGCGGCGATGAGCAGTTCTTC.

The V call is TRBV3-1 (or the pseudogene TRBV3-2), the J call TRBJ2-5; 11 bases fit TRBD2. Germline CDR1 reads LGHDT; CDR2 reads YNNKEL (reference sequence). V shed 1 base, J shed 5 bases, and the junction held 3 bases outside the gene matches. CDR3 length equals 15 residues. The CDR3 is CASSQGIAGGETQYF. The CDR3 nucleotides are TGTGCCAGCAGCCAAGGAATAGCGGGAGGGGAGACCCAGTACTTC.

The rearrangement uses TRBV5-1 and TRBJ2-1; D is undetermined. The ends were cut back, 0 bases at V and 6 bases at J, with 7 bases in the middle. Germline loops: CDR1 SGHRS, CDR2 YFSETQ. This CDR3 comprises 13 residues. CDR3 protein: CASSLDYLNEQFF. The CDR3 DNA reads as TGCGCCAGCAGCTTGGACTACCTCAATGAGCAGTTCTTC.

The chain joins TRBV19 to TRBJ1-3; 9 nucleotides agree with TRBD1. J lost 0 bases, V lost 5 bases, and 5 bases had no gene match. Per germline, CDR1 LNHDA and CDR2 SQIVND (reference sequence). The CDR3 covers 16 residues. Here the CDR3 reads CASSFGTGTSGNTIYF. CDR3 coding DNA: TGTGCCAGTAGTTTTGGGACAGGGACCTCTGGAAACACCATATATTTT.

The V and J genes are TRBV19 and TRBJ1-1; the match to TRBD1 covers 10 bases. The CDR3 sequence is 14 residues long. The ends lost 4 bases at V and 10 bases at J; junction bases unmatched: 9. Germline V gene data show CDR1 as LNHDA and CDR2 as SQIVND (reference sequence). CDR3 region: CASSRDRGFFGAFF. The CDR3 bases are TGTGCCAGTAGTAGGGACAGGGGTTTTTTCGGAGCTTTCTTT.

This clone was seen just once. The chain has TRBV7-2 and TRBJ1-2; D is possibly TRBD1 (5 bases). CDR1 SGHTA and CDR2 FQGNSA come from the germline V gene. The CDR3 is made up of 14 amino acids. V gave up 5 bases and J gave up 1 base, with 11 bases separating them. The CDR3: CASSRDRDNYGYTF. The CDR3 bases are TGTGCCAGCAGCCGCGACAGAGATAACTATGGCTACACCTTC.

V gene TRBV19 combines with J gene TRBJ1-1, with a weak D call TRBD1 (6 bases). This CDR3 is 14 amino acids long. CDR1 and CDR2 from the germline V gene are LNHDA and SQIVND (reference sequence). The V end was cut by 3 bases, the J end by 4 bases, with 12 bases between. CDR3: CASSIRRQVTEAFF. The CDR3 DNA is TGTGCCAGTAGTATCCGGCGACAGGTCACTGAAGCTTTCTTT.

This rearrangement joins TRBV7-2 to TRBJ2-3, with TRBD2 matching over 9 bases. Trimming removed 1 base from V and 0 bases from J; junction bases left unmatched: 8. Germline loops: CDR1 SGHTA, CDR2 FQGNSA. CDR3 length equals 18 residues. The CDR3 reads CASSLGSTSGPSTDTQYF. The CDR3 bases are TGTGCCAGCAGCTTAGGCTCGACTAGCGGCCCTAGCACAGATACGCAGTATTTT.

The CDR3 DNA sequence: TGTGCCAGCAGCCAAAGTGACAGGGGCGGCACTGAAGCTTTCTTT. It translates to CASSQSDRGGTEAFF. The chain recombines TRBV3-1 (or the pseudogene TRBV3-2) with TRBJ1-1, with TRBD1 matching over 8 bases. V shed 2 bases, J shed 4 bases, and the junction held 6 bases outside the gene matches. CDR1 is LGHDT and CDR2 is YNNKEL in the germline V gene (reference sequence). The CDR3 is 15 residues long.

The chain links TRBV28 to TRBJ2-7; 8 positions agree with TRBD1. V lost 4 bases to trimming and J lost 1 base; unmatched junction nucleotides: 6. CDR3 length: 15 residues. The germline V gene has CDR1 MDHEN and CDR2 SYDVKM. CDR3 sequence (DNA): TGTGCCAGCAGTTCCACAGGGGGAGTATCCTACGAGCAGTACTTC. Its protein product is CASSSTGGVSYEQYF.

The V call is TRBV27, the J call TRBJ2-7; possibly TRBD2 for D (5 bases). Trimming removed 2 bases from V and 4 bases from J, with 12 bases in between. The CDR3 length is 14 residues. CDR1 and CDR2 (germline): MNHEY, SMNVEV (reference sequence). CDR3 DNA: TGTGCCAGCAGTTTACGGGGTTTTGGTTACGAGCAGTACTTC. The encoded protein is CASSLRGFGYEQYF.

The rearrangement joins TRBV5-6 to TRBJ2-1, with D tentatively TRBD2 (5 bases). V shed 6 bases and J shed 0 bases, with 10 bases lying between them. The CDR3 is made up of 14 amino acids. The V gene's germline CDR1 is SGHDT and CDR2 YYEEEE. Written as DNA, the CDR3 is TGTGCCAGCAAGGGAGCACCCTCCTACAATGAGCAGTTCTTC. It is translated as CASKGAPSYNEQFF.

This rearrangement joins TRBV19 to TRBJ1-1; D might be TRBD1 (5 bases). The germline CDR1 and CDR2 sequences are LNHDA and SQIVND (reference sequence). There are 14 residues in the CDR3. The ends were cut back, 6 bases at V and 0 bases at J, with 11 bases in the middle. CDR3 in amino acids: CASRISGVNTEAFF. CDR3 coding DNA: TGTGCCAGTAGGATCTCGGGGGTGAACACTGAAGCTTTCTTT.

V is TRBV5-6 and J is TRBJ2-7; 7 bases map to TRBD1. Germline V gives CDR1 SGHDT, CDR2 YYEEEE. Germline trimming cut 3 bases from V and 2 bases from J; bases unmatched to any gene: 5. CDR3 length: 14 amino acids. The CDR3 DNA is TGTGCCAGCAGCTGGGGCAGGGGGACCTACGAGCAGTACTTC. Translation gives CASSWGRGTYEQYF. Based on the CDR3 plus reference TRBV5-6 and TRBJ2-7, the full variable domain is DAGVTQSPTHLIKTRGQQVTLRCSPKSGHDTVSWYQQALGQGPQFIFQYYEEEERQRGNFPDRFSGHQFPNYSSELNVNALLLGDSALYLCASSWGRGTYEQYFGPGTRLTVT.

The rearrangement links TRBV5-1 to TRBJ2-3; TRBD2 aligns across 12 bases. The J segment lost 1 base and the V segment lost 5 bases, leaving 5 bases of the junction unmatched. The CDR3 runs 16 residues. Germline CDR1 is SGHRS and CDR2 is YFSETQ. The chain's CDR3 is CASSRSSGRGTDTQYF. CDR3 in DNA: TGCGCCAGCAGTAGATCTAGCGGGAGGGGCACAGATACGCAGTATTTT.

J is TRBJ2-7 and V is TRBV19, with D possibly matching TRBD1 (5 bases). The CDR3 length is 14 residues. V was pared by 3 bases and J by 3 bases, with 12 bases between. Germline V gene sequence: CDR1 LNHDA, CDR2 SQIVND (reference sequence). CDR3 residues: CASSMQWTSYEQYF. The DNA of the CDR3 is TGTGCCAGTAGTATGCAATGGACAAGCTACGAGCAGTACTTC.

The V call is TRBV14, the J call TRBJ1-6; tentatively, D is TRBD1 (6 bases). V was pared by 6 bases and J by 10 bases, with 16 bases between. The CDR3 length is 14 residues. Germline values: CDR1 SGHDN, CDR2 FVKESK. The CDR3 DNA reads as TGTGCCAGCAGAACGGGCAGGGGTCCCTCACCCCTCCACTTT. This gives the protein CASRTGRGPSPLHF.

This chain connects TRBV12-3 or TRBV12-4 to TRBJ1-5; the D is unclear. The CDR3 contains 12 residues. The V end lost 2 bases, the J end lost 9 bases, and 8 bases lay between the germline ends. The CDR3 sequence: CASSLRGRPQHF. The CDR3 DNA reads as TGTGCCAGCAGTTTACGAGGCAGGCCCCAGCATTTT.